This entry describes one TCR beta chain. The sample belongs to a study of high-grade serous ovarian cancer treatment subgroups. The tumor samples were collected prior to definitive surgery or chemotherapy. The protocol was immunoSEQ multiplex PCR, while the TCRdb copy is restricted to in-frame clones and leaves out a portion. This table holds some 40,000 clones, 79% found once. The sequenced sample was tumor tissue. The sequence came from a human donor with high-grade serous ovarian cancer.

The CDR3 nucleotides are TGTGCCAGCAGTTTATCCCGGGGACGGCGAAATTCACCCCTCCACTTT. Protein: CASSLSRGRRNSPLHF. This rearrangement joins TRBV28 to TRBJ1-6; TRBD1 might be the D (5 bases). This CDR3 region has 16 residues. V was pared by 1 base and J by 7 bases, with 14 bases between. Germline lookup yields CDR1 MDHEN and CDR2 SYDVKM. The complete variable domain, with remaining parts taken from reference TRBV28 and TRBJ1-6, reads DVKVTQSSRYLVKRTGEKVFLECVQDMDHENMFWYRQDPGLGLRLIYFSYDVKMKEKGDIPEGYSVSREKKERFSLILESASTNQTSMYLCASSLSRGRRNSPLHFGNGTRLTVT.